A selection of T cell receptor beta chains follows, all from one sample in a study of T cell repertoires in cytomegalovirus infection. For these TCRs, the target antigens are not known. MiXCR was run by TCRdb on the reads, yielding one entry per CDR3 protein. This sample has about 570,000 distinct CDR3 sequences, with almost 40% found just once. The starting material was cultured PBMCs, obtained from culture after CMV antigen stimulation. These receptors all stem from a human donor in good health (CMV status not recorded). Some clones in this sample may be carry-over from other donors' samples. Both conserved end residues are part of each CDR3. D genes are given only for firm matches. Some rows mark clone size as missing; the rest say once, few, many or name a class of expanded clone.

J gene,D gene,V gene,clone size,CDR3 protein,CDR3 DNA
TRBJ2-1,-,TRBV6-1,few,CASSEGMGYSYNEQFF,TGTGCCAGCAGTGAAGGGATGGGCTACTCCTACAATGAGCAGTTCTTC
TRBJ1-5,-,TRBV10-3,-,CATKESGSNQPQHF,TGTGCCACAAAGGAGAGCGGTAGCAATCAGCCCCAGCATTTT
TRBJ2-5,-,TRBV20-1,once,CSARDPRGQETQYF,TGCAGTGCTAGAGATCCTCGCGGCCAAGAGACCCAGTACTTC
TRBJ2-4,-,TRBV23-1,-,CASIQRGHPMLAKNIQYF,TGCGCCAGCATCCAACGGGGACACCCGATGCTAGCCAAAAACATTCAGTACTTC
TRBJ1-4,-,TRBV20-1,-,CSASMPGNEKLFF,TGCAGTGCTAGTATGCCGGGGAATGAAAAACTGTTTTTT
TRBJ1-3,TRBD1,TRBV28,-,CASSSRQGASLSGNTIYF,TGTGCCAGCAGTTCCCGGCAGGGGGCGTCTCTCTCTGGAAACACCATATATTTT
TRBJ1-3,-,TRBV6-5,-,CASSRGRDLNTIYF,TGTGCCAGCAGTCGCGGGAGAGACTTAAACACCATATATTTT
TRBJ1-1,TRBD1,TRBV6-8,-,CASSYLNWHRGNTEAFF,TGTGCCAGCAGTTACTTAAACTGGCACAGGGGGAACACTGAAGCTTTCTTT
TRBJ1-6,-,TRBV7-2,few,CASSLNLASVTPLHF,TGTGCCAGCAGCTTAAATCTTGCCTCGGTGACACCCCTCCACTTT
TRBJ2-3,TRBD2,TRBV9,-,CASSSLTSGSADTQYF,TGTGCCAGCAGCTCTCTGACTAGCGGGAGTGCAGATACGCAGTATTTT
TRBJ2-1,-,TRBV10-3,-,CAISEYAADRDNEQFF,TGTGCCATCAGTGAATACGCCGCGGACAGAGACAATGAGCAGTTCTTC
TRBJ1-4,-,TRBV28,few,CASRRWRPNEKLFF,TGTGCCAGCCGAAGGTGGAGACCTAATGAAAAACTGTTTTTT
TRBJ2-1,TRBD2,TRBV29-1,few,CSVEDMRRTSDEQFF,TGCAGCGTTGAAGATATGAGACGGACTAGCGATGAGCAGTTCTTC
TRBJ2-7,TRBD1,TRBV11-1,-,CASSLGDRGDEQYF,TGTGCCAGCAGCTTAGGGGACAGGGGCGACGAGCAGTACTTC
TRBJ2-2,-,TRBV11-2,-,CASSLEGAGVTGELFF,TGTGCCAGCAGCTTAGAGGGGGCAGGGGTCACCGGGGAGCTGTTTTTT
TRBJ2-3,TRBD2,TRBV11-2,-,CASSSGLAGVIDTQYF,TGTGCCAGCAGCTCAGGACTAGCGGGAGTTATAGATACGCAGTATTTT
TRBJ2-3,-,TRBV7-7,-,CASSKQEADTQYF,TGTGCCAGCAGCAAACAGGAGGCAGATACGCAGTATTTT
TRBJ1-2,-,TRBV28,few,CASSFLNYGYTF,TGTGCCAGCAGTTTTCTGAACTATGGCTACACCTTC
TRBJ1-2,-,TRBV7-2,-,CASSSLPRWWSYGYTF,TGTGCCAGCAGCTCACTTCCGCGTTGGTGGAGCTATGGCTACACCTTC
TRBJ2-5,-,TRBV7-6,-,CASSLGVEQETQYF,TGTGCCAGCAGCTTGGGGGTGGAGCAAGAGACCCAGTACTTC
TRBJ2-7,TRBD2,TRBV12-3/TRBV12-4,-,CASSGGHEQYF,TGTGCCAGCTCGGGAGGGCACGAGCAGTACTTC
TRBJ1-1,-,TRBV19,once,CASSIYYTALGTEAFF,TGTGCCAGTAGTATATACTATACAGCCCTGGGCACTGAAGCTTTCTTT
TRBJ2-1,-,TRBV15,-,CATSPGLDTGNEQFF,TGTGCCACCAGCCCCGGACTGGATACAGGGAATGAGCAGTTCTTC
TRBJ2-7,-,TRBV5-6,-,CASSLGTLEQYF,TGTGCCAGCAGCCTTGGGACGCTGGAGCAGTACTTC
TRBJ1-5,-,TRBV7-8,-,CASSLVGVNQPQHF,TGTGCCAGCAGCTTAGTAGGGGTCAATCAGCCCCAGCATTTT
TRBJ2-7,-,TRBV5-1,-,CASSLDLHEQYF,TGCGCCAGCAGCTTGGACCTGCACGAGCAGTACTTC